The rows below give T cell receptor beta chains drawn from one sample of a study of long-term antiretroviral therapy in people with HIV. The method was immunoSEQ multiplex PCR; TCRdb's version includes in-frame clones alone and lacks a portion of them. The sample yields under 30,000 clones, around 86% seen once. The sequences come from unsorted PBMCs, collected 1.9 years after starting antiretroviral therapy. These receptors came from a young woman with HIV. CDR3s include the opening cysteine and the closing phenylalanine or tryptophan. The D gene is left open where the match is weak. Size is stated for part of the rows, as once, few or many counts, or as a class when the clone is expanded.

TRBV5-1	TRBJ2-1	-	once	TGCGCCAGCAAGGCTAGCTCGATTTCCCGAGAGCAGTTCTTC	CASKASSISREQFF
TRBV6-6	TRBJ1-2	TRBD1	-	TGTGCCAGCGCCCAGGACAGGGTATATGGCTACACCTTC	CASAQDRVYGYTF
TRBV5-1	TRBJ1-1	-	-	TGCGCCAGCAGCCCAGGGAAGGCGGACACTGAAGCTTTCTTT	CASSPGKADTEAFF
TRBV30	TRBJ1-5	-	-	TGTGCCTGGAGCCAAACGGGGGATCAGCCCCAGCATTTT	CAWSQTGDQPQHF
TRBV28	TRBJ2-3	-	-	TGTGCCAGCAGTTTTGGGAGAGATACGCAGTATTTT	CASSFGRDTQYF
TRBV30	TRBJ1-3	-	-	TGTGCCTGGAGTCTGGGGGGTACGGGAAACACCATATATTTT	CAWSLGGTGNTIYF
TRBV7-9	TRBJ2-3	-	few	TGTGCCACCCCTGGATCTTTGGATGGGGGTCCGTACCCAGATACGCAGTATTTT	CATPGSLDGGPYPDTQYF
TRBV10-3	TRBJ1-6	-	-	TGTGCCATCAGCCGACGCCGGGGTTCACCCCTCCACTTT	CAISRRRGSPLHF
TRBV7-8	TRBJ2-3	-	-	TGTGCCAGCAGCAGAAGTCAGGGGGGTACAGATACGCAGTATTTT	CASSRSQGGTDTQYF
TRBV30	TRBJ1-2	TRBD1	-	TGTGCCTCTCTACCGGGACAGGGATTGGGCTATGGCTACACCTTC	CASLPGQGLGYGYTF
TRBV6-6	TRBJ2-7	-	-	TGTGCCAGCAGTCTCGGCGGGGATCCCTACGAGCAGTACTTC	CASSLGGDPYEQYF
TRBV30	TRBJ2-7	-	-	TGTGCCGGGGGAAGGTCTGGCGAGCAGTACTTC	CAGGRSGEQYF
TRBV7-2	TRBJ1-4	-	-	TGTGCCAGCAGCTTAGTAGTCAGCAGCCCAGGGGAAAAACTGTTTTTT	CASSLVVSSPGEKLFF
TRBV9	TRBJ2-3	-	few	TGTGCCAGCAGCCATACAGGGCCTAGCACAGATACGCAGTATTTT	CASSHTGPSTDTQYF
TRBV19	TRBJ1-4	-	-	TGTGCCAGTAGTATGTGGGGACGGGAGAATGAAAAACTGTTTTTT	CASSMWGRENEKLFF
TRBV2	TRBJ1-2	TRBD1	-	TGTGCCAGCACGGTAGGGGGCCTTGGCTACACCTTC	CASTVGGLGYTF
TRBV6-5	TRBJ1-2	-	-	TGTGCCAGCAGTTACTCGAATCCAGGTTTAGGAGTCGGCTACACCTTC	CASSYSNPGLGVGYTF
TRBV2	TRBJ1-3	-	-	TGTGCCAGCAGTAAGCTGTCGGGGAGTGTGGCTGGAAACACCATATATTTT	CASSKLSGSVAGNTIYF
TRBV2	TRBJ1-2	TRBD1	-	TGTGCCAGCAGTGGTCACTTGACAGGGGGCATTTTTGTTGGCTACACCTTC	CASSGHLTGGIFVGYTF
TRBV5-1	TRBJ1-1	-	-	TGCGCCAGCAGCTTGGCCTTAGGGAACACTGAAGCTTTCTTT	CASSLALGNTEAFF
TRBV12-5	TRBJ2-5	-	once	TGTGCTAGTGGTTTGTCCCCCAATGGACAGAATGAGACCCAGTACTTC	CASGLSPNGQNETQYF
TRBV4-2	TRBJ2-1	TRBD2	-	TGTGCCAGCAGCCCAAGGCTTGCTAGCGGGGGGTTATACAATGAGCAGTTCTTC	CASSPRLASGGLYNEQFF
TRBV5-1	TRBJ2-3	-	-	TGCGCCAGCAGCGATCCGAGTTACACAGATACGCAGTATTTT	CASSDPSYTDTQYF
TRBV5-1	TRBJ1-6	-	-	TGCGCCAGCAGCTTGGGGCAGGGGTATAATTCACCCCTCCACTTT	CASSLGQGYNSPLHF
TRBV27	TRBJ1-2	-	-	TGTGCCAGCAGCTGGGACCAGGGGAACTATGGCTACACCTTC	CASSWDQGNYGYTF
TRBV6-5	TRBJ1-1	-	-	TGTGCCAGCAGTTACTCGAGGGCGGCGAACACTGAAGCTTTCTTT	CASSYSRAANTEAFF
TRBV5-5	TRBJ2-4	TRBD2	-	TGTGCCAGCACCCCACGGGGGGGGGCCAAAAACATTCAGTACTTC	CASTPRGGAKNIQYF
TRBV5-1	TRBJ2-2	-	few	TGCGCCAGCAGCTTCTACAGCACCGGGGAGCTGTTTTTT	CASSFYSTGELFF
TRBV30	TRBJ1-4	TRBD1	once	TGTGCCTGGAGTGGGGACAGAGTATCAACTAATGAAAAACTGTTTTTT	CAWSGDRVSTNEKLFF